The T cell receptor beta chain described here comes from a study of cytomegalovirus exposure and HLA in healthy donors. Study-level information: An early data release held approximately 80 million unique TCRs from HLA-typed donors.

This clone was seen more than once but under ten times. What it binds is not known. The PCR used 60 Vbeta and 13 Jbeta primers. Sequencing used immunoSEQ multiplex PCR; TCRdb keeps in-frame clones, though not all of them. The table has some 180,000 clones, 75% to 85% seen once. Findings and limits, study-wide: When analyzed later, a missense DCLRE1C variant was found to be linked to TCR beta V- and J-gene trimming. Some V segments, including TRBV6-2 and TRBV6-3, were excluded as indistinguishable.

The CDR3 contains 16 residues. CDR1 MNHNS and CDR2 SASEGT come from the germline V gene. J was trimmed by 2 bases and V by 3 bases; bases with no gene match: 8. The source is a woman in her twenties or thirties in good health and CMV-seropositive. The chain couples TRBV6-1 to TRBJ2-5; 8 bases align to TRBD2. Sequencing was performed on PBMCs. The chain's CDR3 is CASSDVLAARQETQYF. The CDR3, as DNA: TGTGCCAGCAGTGATGTACTAGCGGCTAGACAAGAGACCCAGTACTTC.